This T cell receptor (beta chain) was sequenced during a study of CD8 T cells in Susac syndrome. Sequencing of TCR beta, carried out with a high-throughput approach, was applied to CD8+ and CD4+ T cells from the blood. Controls matched for age and sex were healthy donors. FACS enriched CD8+ TEMRA cells, while bulk CD8+ and CD4+ were negatively isolated. The RNA input was about 0.45 to 1 ug, and it was reverse transcribed with random hexamers. Across 54 Vbeta and 13 Jbeta, immunoSEQ multiplex PCR amplified TCR beta CDR3. TCRdb independently ran MiXCR on the immunoSEQ multiplex PCR reads; one entry per CDR3 protein. Of approximately 140,000 distinct CDR3 sequences in the sample, about 94% were seen once. The sequencing input was CD8+ T cells from PBMCs. This TCR derives from a human donor in good health.

CDR3 sequence: CSARGLADYNEQFF. The CDR3 region has the DNA TGCAGTGCCAGGGGACTAGCGGACTACAATGAGCAGTTCTTC. The gene calls are TRBV20-1 and TRBJ2-1; 11 positions agree with TRBD2. J lost 3 bases, V lost 6 bases, and 4 bases had no gene match. Germline V gene data show CDR1 as DFQATT and CDR2 as SNEGSKA (reference sequence). The CDR3 spans 14 residues.